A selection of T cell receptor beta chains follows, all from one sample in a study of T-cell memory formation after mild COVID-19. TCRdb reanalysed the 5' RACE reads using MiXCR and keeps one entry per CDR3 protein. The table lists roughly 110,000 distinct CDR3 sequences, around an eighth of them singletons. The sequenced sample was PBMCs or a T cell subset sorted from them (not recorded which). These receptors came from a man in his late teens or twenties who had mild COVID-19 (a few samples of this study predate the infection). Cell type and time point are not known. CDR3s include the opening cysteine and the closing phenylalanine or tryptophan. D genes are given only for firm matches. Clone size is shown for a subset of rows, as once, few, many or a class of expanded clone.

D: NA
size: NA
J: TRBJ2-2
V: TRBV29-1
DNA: TGCAGCGTACAACGGGGTTCCACCGGGGAGCTGTTTTTT
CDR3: CSVQRGSTGELFF

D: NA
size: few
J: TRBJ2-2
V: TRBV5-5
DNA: TGTGCCAGCAGCTTGGATCTCCACGGGGAGCTGTTTTTT
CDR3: CASSLDLHGELFF

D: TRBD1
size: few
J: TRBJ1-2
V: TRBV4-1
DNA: TGCGCCAGCAGCCAAGATCTCGGAGGGGGCCTCTATGGCTACACCTTC
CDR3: CASSQDLGGGLYGYTF

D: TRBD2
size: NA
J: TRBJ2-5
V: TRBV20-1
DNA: TGCAGTGCTACGTCGGGGGGGTTTCAAGAGACCCAGTACTTC
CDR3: CSATSGGFQETQYF

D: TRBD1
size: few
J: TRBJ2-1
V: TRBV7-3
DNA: TGTGCCAGCAGCCGAAGGACAGGGGCCCCATCTGAGCAGTTCTTC
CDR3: CASSRRTGAPSEQFF

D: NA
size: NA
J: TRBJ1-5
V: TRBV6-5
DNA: TGTGCCAGCAGTTACAACAGGGTTGGTCAGCCCCAGCATTTT
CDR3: CASSYNRVGQPQHF

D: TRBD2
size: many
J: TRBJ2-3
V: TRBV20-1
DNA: TGCAGTGCTAGTAGCGGGGGGCATACGCAGTATTTT
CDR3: CSASSGGHTQYF

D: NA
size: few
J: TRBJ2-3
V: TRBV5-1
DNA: TGCGCCAGCAGCTTGGGGACGCCAGATACGCAGTATTTT
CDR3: CASSLGTPDTQYF

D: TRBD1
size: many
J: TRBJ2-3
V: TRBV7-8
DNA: TGTGCCAGCAGCTACTTGGGACAGGGTTCAGATACGCAGTATTTT
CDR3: CASSYLGQGSDTQYF

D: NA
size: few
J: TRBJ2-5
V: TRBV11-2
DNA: TGTGCCAGCAGCTTAGGGGGCGGGGACCAGTACTTC
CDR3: CASSLGGGDQYF

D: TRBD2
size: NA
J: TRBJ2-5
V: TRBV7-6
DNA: TGTGCCAGCAGCGAGAGACGGGGGGGAGAAGAGACCCAGTACTTC
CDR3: CASSERRGGEETQYF